This entry lists 25 T cell receptor beta chains sequenced from one sample in a study of response to subunit inactivated influenza vaccine. TCRdb used MiXCR to reprocess the RT-PCR reads, holding one entry per CDR3 protein. The sample yields about 800,000 distinct CDR3 sequences, over 20% seen once. The sequencing here drew on PBMCs from blood, taken less than 6 days after vaccination. All receptors derive from a man aged 45-65 years who received an inactivated influenza vaccine.

V is TRBV13 and J is TRBJ2-5; 10 bases line up with TRBD1. V was clipped by 5 bases and J by 4 bases; unmatched bases: 4. The CDR3 runs to 14 residues. Germline CDR1 is PRHDT and CDR2 is FYEKMQ (reference sequence). The CDR3 DNA follows: TGTGCCAGCAGCCCGGGACAGGGGCCAGAGACCCAGTACTTC. This translates into CASSPGQGPETQYF. The full variable domain, completed using reference TRBV13 and TRBJ2-5, is AAGVIQSPRHLIKEKRETATLKCYPIPRHDTVYWYQQGPGQDPQFLISFYEKMQSDKGSIPDRFSAQQFSDYHSELNMSSLELGDSALYFCASSPGQGPETQYFGPGTRLLVL.

The chain links TRBV12-3 or TRBV12-4 to TRBJ2-1; 11 positions match TRBD1. CDR3 length: 15 amino acids. The J segment lost 7 bases and the V segment lost 6 bases, leaving 8 bases of the junction unmatched. CDR3 nucleotides: TGTGCCAGCAGCGCCGGGACAGGGGGATCGAATGAGCAGTTCTTC. Translation gives CASSAGTGGSNEQFF.

The rearrangement uses TRBV5-6 and TRBJ2-3, with D perhaps TRBD2 (6 bases). CDR1 and CDR2 (germline): SGHDT, YYEEEE. The CDR3 runs 15 residues. Trimming left V 1 base short and J 1 base short, with 10 bases between. The CDR3 sequence is CASSLRVAGTDTQYF. For the CDR3, the DNA is TGTGCCAGCAGCTTGAGGGTAGCGGGCACAGATACGCAGTATTTT. Full variable domain (rest looked up from reference TRBV5-6 and TRBJ2-3): DAGVTQSPTHLIKTRGQQVTLRCSPKSGHDTVSWYQQALGQGPQFIFQYYEEEERQRGNFPDRFSGHQFPNYSSELNVNALLLGDSALYLCASSLRVAGTDTQYFGPGTRLTVL.

This chain joins TRBV11-2 and TRBJ2-1, with D possibly being TRBD2 (5 bases). From germline, CDR1 is SGHAT and CDR2 FQNNGV. Trimming cost V 6 bases and J 3 bases, with 12 bases left between them. The CDR3 length is 14 residues. CDR3 in amino acids: CASRAAGHYNEQFF. The CDR3 DNA reads TGTGCCAGCAGGGCCGCGGGCCACTACAATGAGCAGTTCTTC. The variable domain in full, with the rest retrieved from reference TRBV11-2 and TRBJ2-1, is EAGVAQSPRYKIIEKRQSVAFWCNPISGHATLYWYQQILGQGPKLLIQFQNNGVVDDSQLPKDRFSAERLKGVDSTLKIQPAKLEDSAVYLCASRAAGHYNEQFFGPGTRLTVL.

The rearrangement joins TRBV9 to TRBJ2-3; 7 nucleotides agree with TRBD2. V gave up 3 bases and J gave up 1 base; unmatched junction bases: 8. This CDR3 is 16 amino acids long. In germline, CDR1 is SGDLS, CDR2 YYNGEE. CDR3 DNA sequence: TGTGCCAGCAGCGCCATGGGGGGGGGACGCACAGATACGCAGTATTTT. Its protein product is CASSAMGGGRTDTQYF.

In this sample, this clonotype turned up a few times. This chain links TRBV25-1 with TRBJ1-1, with D perhaps matching TRBD1 (5 bases). Germline V gene sequence: CDR1 MGHDK, CDR2 SYGVNS. The CDR3 is 17 residues long. With 8 bases removed from V and 8 bases from J, the gap between germline ends came to 30 bases. The CDR3 DNA reads as TGTGCCAGCTCCACCCCGGGGCCGAAGGCCGAACTTGCCGAAGCTTTCTTT. Residues: CASSTPGPKAELAEAFF.

The chain uses TRBV20-1 and TRBJ2-7; D is unresolved. The germline CDR1 and CDR2 sequences are DFQATT and SNEGSKA (reference sequence). The CDR3 consists of 14 residues. With 0 bases removed from V and 0 bases from J, the gap between germline ends came to 9 bases. As DNA, the CDR3 is TGCAGTGCTAGAGACCCCAGGCACTCCTACGAGCAGTACTTC. This codes for CSARDPRHSYEQYF.

J is TRBJ1-5 and V is TRBV20-1, with D perhaps TRBD1 (6 bases). Trimming took 0 bases from V and 3 from J, leaving 12 bases between them. CDR3 length: 15 residues. CDR1 and CDR2 from the germline V gene are DFQATT and SNEGSKA (reference sequence). The CDR3, as DNA: TGCAGTGCTAGAGATTCAGGGGTTCTCAATCAGCCCCAGCATTTT. As protein: CSARDSGVLNQPQHF.

This clonotype was found a few times. The V call is TRBV5-5, the J call TRBJ1-2, with TRBD1 matching 12 bases. Germline V gene sequence: CDR1 SGHKS, CDR2 YYEKEE (reference sequence). The junction had 5 bases not matched to a gene; V was cut back by 0 bases and J by 2 bases. The CDR3 spans 17 residues. The CDR3 DNA reads TGTGCCAGCAGCTTGGGAGGGACAGGGGGCGAAAACTATGGCTACACCTTC. This encodes CASSLGGTGGENYGYTF.

This clonotype has only a few counts. This chain joins TRBV28 and TRBJ2-7; D remains unclear. Trimming removed 10 bases from V and 2 bases from J, with 15 bases in between. The CDR3 length is 13 residues. Germline V lookup: CDR1 MDHEN, CDR2 SYDVKM. CDR3 sequence: CATDKSATYEQYF. The CDR3, as DNA: TGTGCCACCGATAAATCGGCAACCTACGAGCAGTACTTC.

In this sample, this clonotype turned up a few times. The genes are TRBV27 and TRBJ2-7; 10 nucleotides agree with TRBD2. Trimming at V came to 2 bases and at J to 3 bases, leaving 4 bases not matched to a gene. Germline CDR1 MNHEY, CDR2 SMNVEV (reference sequence). This CDR3 region has 15 residues. This CDR3 reads CASSLLAGVNYEQYF. Written as DNA, the CDR3 is TGTGCCAGCAGTTTACTAGCGGGGGTGAACTACGAGCAGTACTTC.

The chain uses TRBV12-3 or TRBV12-4 and TRBJ1-2, with TRBD1 matching 7 bases. Trimming took 5 bases from V and 4 from J; bases not matched to a gene: 16. There are 17 residues in the CDR3. The CDR3 bases are TGTGCCAGCAGTGGTAGAGGGGGCATATCCCCTCTCTATGGCTACACCTTC. Its protein is CASSGRGGISPLYGYTF.

The chain has TRBV5-1 and TRBJ2-2; the D is unclear. This CDR3 has 13 residues. Trimming removed 4 bases at V and 5 bases at J, with 9 bases between. Per germline, CDR1 SGHRS and CDR2 YFSETQ. The CDR3 DNA follows: TGCGCCAGCAGCATAGGGCGAACCGGGGAGCTGTTTTTT. Its translation is CASSIGRTGELFF.

The rearrangement links TRBV29-1 to TRBJ2-1; D unclear. This CDR3 is built from 10 residues. The germline gives CDR1 SQVTM, CDR2 ANQGSEA. Between the trimmed V and J ends, which lost 6 bases and 13 bases, there was a span of 13 bases. The CDR3 nucleotides read TGCAGCGTGGGATTGTCATCCCAGTTCTTC. This translates into CSVGLSSQFF.

V gene TRBV11-2 combines with J gene TRBJ2-1, with 13 bases fitting TRBD2. The CDR3 covers 15 residues. J gave up 7 bases and V 5 bases, and 5 bases lay outside the gene matches. Germline V gene sequence: CDR1 SGHAT, CDR2 FQNNGV. CDR3 nucleotides: TGTGCCAGCAGCGCTCGGACTAGCGGGGGTAATGAGCAGTTCTTC. This sequence encodes CASSARTSGGNEQFF. The complete variable domain, with remaining parts taken from reference TRBV11-2 and TRBJ2-1, reads EAGVAQSPRYKIIEKRQSVAFWCNPISGHATLYWYQQILGQGPKLLIQFQNNGVVDDSQLPKDRFSAERLKGVDSTLKIQPAKLEDSAVYLCASSARTSGGNEQFFGPGTRLTVL.

The V call is TRBV6-4, the J call TRBJ2-7; no definite D call. The V gene's germline CDR1 is MRHNA and CDR2 SNTAGT. The CDR3 sequence is 13 residues long. V lost 4 bases to trimming and J lost 6 bases, with 13 bases between them. The CDR3 loop reads CASSAGVESEQYF. As DNA, the CDR3 is TGTGCCAGCAGTGCAGGTGTCGAGAGCGAGCAGTACTTC.

The rearrangement uses TRBV7-9 and TRBJ2-1; weak D call: TRBD1 (6 bases). CDR3 length: 13 amino acids. The germline V and J ends were trimmed by 4 bases and 7 bases, with 11 bases remaining between them. Germline assignment: CDR1 SEHNR and CDR2 FQNEAQ (reference sequence). The DNA of the CDR3 is TGTGCCAGCAGCTGGGGGCTTGGGAATGAGCAGTTCTTC. This gives the protein CASSWGLGNEQFF.

This clonotype was observed a handful of times. This chain uses TRBV29-1 with TRBJ2-7; D not certain. Trimming pared 4 bases from V and 3 bases from J, leaving 7 bases between. The CDR3 is 11 amino acids. Germline loops: CDR1 SQVTM, CDR2 ANQGSEA. CDR3 residues: CSVGVYYEQYF. As DNA, the CDR3 is TGCAGCGTTGGTGTCTACTACGAGCAGTACTTC.

This chain connects TRBV7-3 to TRBJ2-1; 12 bases align to TRBD2. Germline V lookup: CDR1 SGHTA, CDR2 FQGTGA. V shed 2 bases and J 0 bases; nucleotides not matched to a gene: 5. The CDR3 loop spans 18 amino acids. The chain's CDR3 is CASSLGLAGMSSYNEQFF. The CDR3 coding sequence is TGTGCCAGCAGCTTAGGACTAGCGGGAATGTCCTCCTACAATGAGCAGTTCTTC.

The gene calls are TRBV20-1 and TRBJ2-7; D might be TRBD1 (6 bases). Germline V gene sequence: CDR1 DFQATT, CDR2 SNEGSKA (reference sequence). The CDR3 consists of 14 residues. Trimming removed 6 bases from V and 6 bases from J, with 21 bases in between. In DNA, the CDR3 is TGCAGTGCAAACCGCCGGGACACTTGGGGCGAGCAGTACTTC. It translates to CSANRRDTWGEQYF.

The V call is TRBV28, the J call TRBJ2-7; 13 bases map to TRBD2. The CDR3 runs to 16 residues. V shed 7 bases and J 2 bases; nucleotides not matched to a gene: 8. The germline V gene has CDR1 MDHEN and CDR2 SYDVKM. The CDR3 loop is CASTGTSGIPPYEQYF. The CDR3 DNA sequence: TGTGCCAGCACGGGGACTAGCGGGATCCCTCCCTACGAGCAGTACTTC.

This clonotype was counted between two and nine times. V gene TRBV7-9 combines with J gene TRBJ2-3; 10 bases map to TRBD1. Germline assignment: CDR1 SEHNR and CDR2 FQNEAQ (reference sequence). The CDR3 consists of 15 residues. V was pared by 4 bases and J by 3 bases, with 4 bases of the junction left unmatched. The CDR3 loop is CASSSRQGATDTQYF. Written as DNA, the CDR3 is TGTGCCAGCAGCTCTAGACAGGGGGCAACAGATACGCAGTATTTT.

The chain has TRBV7-3 and TRBJ2-2, with D possibly TRBD1 on 6 matching bases. Germline-derived CDR1 and CDR2 are SGHTA and FQGTGA. The CDR3 has 14 residues. V dropped 5 bases and J dropped 1 base, with 8 bases sitting between them. The CDR3 DNA follows: TGTGCCAGCAGCAGGGACATGAACACCGGGGAGCTGTTTTTT. Amino acids: CASSRDMNTGELFF.

This clonotype was seen at least ten times. V is TRBV20-1 and J is TRBJ1-5, with D possibly being TRBD1 (5 bases). The CDR3 runs to 12 residues. Germline V gene lookup returns CDR1 DFQATT and CDR2 SNEGSKA (reference sequence). V was shortened by 6 bases and J by 4 bases, with 10 bases between the two germline ends. CDR3 region: CSAGTVNQPQHF. CDR3 bases: TGCAGTGCAGGGACGGTGAATCAGCCCCAGCATTTT.

CDR3: CASSGPGQEYF. In DNA form, the CDR3 reads TGTGCCAGCAGTGGACCGGGACAGGAGTACTTC. The V and J genes are TRBV6-2 or TRBV6-3 and TRBJ2-7; 8 bases match TRBD1. V trimming: 5 bases; J trimming: 11 bases; junction bases outside the gene matches: 5. The germline V gene encodes CDR1 MNHEY and CDR2 SVGEGT. This CDR3 has 11 residues.